The clone carrying this TCR beta chain was counted a few times. As yet, its antigen is unknown. The TCRbeta library was prepared with unique molecular identifiers. TCRdb fed the PCR reads into MiXCR, producing one record per CDR3 protein. The sample comprises 250,000 to 300,000 distinct CDR3 sequences, around 7.3% of which are singletons, and over 7.5% rests with the top ten. These data come from a study of T-cell reconstitution after alpha-beta-depleted transplantation in children. The CDR3 totals 12 residues. Germline loops: CDR1 SGHTA, CDR2 FQGNSA. Trimming left V 5 bases short and J 4 bases short, with 8 bases between. General study points: Diversity and T-cell counts at one year after transplant derived mostly from new T cells.

The gene calls are TRBV7-2 and TRBJ1-1; D gene ambiguous. The sample was peripheral blood, taken 360 days after TCRalphabeta/CD19-depleted stem cell transplant. The origin of this receptor is a female patient aged 2-10 years who had a stem cell transplant for Fanconi anemia, so the T cells may come from the graft donor. CDR3 protein: CASSHLSTEAFF. The CDR3 DNA reads TGTGCCAGCAGCCACCTTTCCACTGAAGCTTTCTTT.